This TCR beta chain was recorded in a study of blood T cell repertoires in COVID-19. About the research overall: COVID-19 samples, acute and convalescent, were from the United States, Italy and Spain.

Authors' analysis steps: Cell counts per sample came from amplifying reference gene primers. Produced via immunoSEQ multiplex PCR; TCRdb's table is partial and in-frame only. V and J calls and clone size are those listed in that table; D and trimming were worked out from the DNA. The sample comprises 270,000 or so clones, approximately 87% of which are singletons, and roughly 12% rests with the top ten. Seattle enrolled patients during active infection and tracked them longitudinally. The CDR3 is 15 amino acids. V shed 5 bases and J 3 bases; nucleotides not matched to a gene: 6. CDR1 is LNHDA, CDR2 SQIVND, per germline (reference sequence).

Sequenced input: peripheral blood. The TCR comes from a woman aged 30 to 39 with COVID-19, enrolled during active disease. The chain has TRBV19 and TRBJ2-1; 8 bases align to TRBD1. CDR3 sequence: CASSAGTGDYNEQFF. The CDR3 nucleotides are TGTGCCAGTAGTGCCGGGACAGGAGACTACAATGAGCAGTTCTTC.